This is a list of T cell receptor beta chains from one sample in a study of glioma-infiltrating T cells. TCRdb independently ran MiXCR on the multiplex PCR reads; one entry per CDR3 protein. The table lists 15,000 to 20,000 distinct CDR3 sequences, roughly 50% of them singletons. Specimen: glioma tissue, nonneoplastic brain tissue, or PBMCs (not recorded which). These receptor sequences come from a human donor with low-grade glioma or glioblastoma, undergoing nonglioma brain surgery, or in good health (not recorded which). Both conserved end residues are part of each CDR3. A D gene is named only where the DNA matches it firmly. Some rows mark clone size as missing; the rest say once, few, many or name a class of expanded clone.

>many|-|TRBJ1-2|TRBV12-3/TRBV12-4
TGTGCCAGCAGTTCCGGGCTTACCAGGGGCTACACCTTC
CASSSGLTRGYTF
>-|TRBD2|TRBJ2-5|TRBV6-5
TGTGCCAGCAGTTTCATAGCGGGTGCGGGGGAGACCCAGTACTTC
CASSFIAGAGETQYF
>few|TRBD1|TRBJ1-1|TRBV15
TGTGCCACTTTGGACAGGGCGAACACTGAAGCTTTCTTT
CATLDRANTEAFF
>-|-|TRBJ1-5|TRBV15
TGTGCCACCTCTCCGGGTGGTGGGCCCCAGCATTTT
CATSPGGGPQHF
>-|-|TRBJ2-3|TRBV6-2/TRBV6-3
TGTGCCAGCAGTAAGACAGGATTTGGCACAGATACGCAGTATTTT
CASSKTGFGTDTQYF
>-|-|TRBJ2-1|TRBV2
TGTGCCAGCATCCAAGATACCAGCGGATACAATGAGCAGTTCTTC
CASIQDTSGYNEQFF
>-|-|TRBJ1-1|TRBV11-2
TGTGCCAGCAGCCCTTTGGACAGTCTAAACACTGAAGCTTTCTTT
CASSPLDSLNTEAFF
>-|TRBD1|TRBJ2-3|TRBV27
TGTGCCAGCCGGACAGGGGGCCACGAAGATACGCAGTATTTT
CASRTGGHEDTQYF
>few|-|TRBJ1-1|TRBV7-2
TGTGCCAGCAGATCCCAGGGTTCGATGAACACTGAAGCTTTCTTT
CASRSQGSMNTEAFF
>-|TRBD1|TRBJ2-1|TRBV20-1
TGCAGTGCTAGTGACGGGACAGGGGACAATGAGCAGTTCTTC
CSASDGTGDNEQFF
>many|-|TRBJ2-6|TRBV7-2
TGTGCCAGCAGCTTAAGATACTCTGGGGCCAACGTCCTGACTTTC
CASSLRYSGANVLTF
>few|-|TRBJ1-3|TRBV6-2/TRBV6-3
TGTGCCAGCAGTTACCGGCGATCCTCTGGGAACACCATATATTTT
CASSYRRSSGNTIYF
>-|TRBD2|TRBJ2-5|TRBV6-1
TGTGCCAGCCTTAGCGGGCAACAAGAGACCCAGTACTTC
CASLSGQQETQYF
>-|TRBD2|TRBJ2-7|TRBV4-1
TGCGCCAGCACCCCCCGTGCGGGAGGCTACGAGCAGTACTTC
CASTPRAGGYEQYF
>few|-|TRBJ1-1|TRBV18
TGTGCCAGCTCACACGGTAACACTGAAGCTTTCTTT
CASSHGNTEAFF
>-|-|TRBJ1-1|TRBV6-5
TGTGCCAGCAGTTACGTTAACCGGGCACCCATGAACACTGAAGCTTTCTTT
CASSYVNRAPMNTEAFF
>-|TRBD2|TRBJ2-1|TRBV4-3
TGCGCCAGCAGCCAAGGACTACTAGCGGGAGGGTACAATGAGCAGTTCTTC
CASSQGLLAGGYNEQFF
>many|TRBD1|TRBJ1-3|TRBV7-2
TGTGCCATCTCCCAGGGGGTCATGAACACCATATATTTT
CAISQGVMNTIYF
>-|-|TRBJ2-7|TRBV6-5
TGTGCCAGCAGTTCTGAAATCTTCCGCCACGAGCAGTACTTC
CASSSEIFRHEQYF
>-|-|TRBJ2-1|TRBV6-6
TGTGCCAGCAGTTACCCCCGGGTCTCCTACAATGATCAGTTCTTC
CASSYPRVSYNDQFF
>-|TRBD2|TRBJ2-5|TRBV28
TGTGCCAGCAGTCGTTTCGGACTAGCCGAGACCCAGTACTTC
CASSRFGLAETQYF
>-|-|TRBJ2-2|TRBV6-1
TGTGCCAGCAACCCTAGCTATGCCGGGGAGCTGTTTTTT
CASNPSYAGELFF
>-|TRBD1|TRBJ1-6|TRBV13
TGTGCCAGCAGCTTAGGTCGGACAGGGACGGCTTTTTATAATTCACCCCTCCACTTT
CASSLGRTGTAFYNSPLHF
>-|-|TRBJ1-1|TRBV28
TGTGCCAGCAGTCGGACATTGGTTAGCGCTGAAGCTTTCTTT
CASSRTLVSAEAFF
>few|-|TRBJ1-2|TRBV28
TGTGCCAGCAGTAGGGGCCAGAGTCACGATTATAACTATGGCTACACCTTC
CASSRGQSHDYNYGYTF
>many|-|TRBJ1-2|TRBV11-2
TGTGCCAGCAGCTTAGAGGCCCGGGGCTACACCTTC
CASSLEARGYTF
>-|-|TRBJ2-1|TRBV11-2
TGTGCCAGCAGCTTATCTCGGGGTCCGTACAATGAGCAGTTCTTC
CASSLSRGPYNEQFF
>-|TRBD1|TRBJ1-2|TRBV6-1
TGTGCCAGCAGTGAAGGGGGGACAGGGTATGGCTACACCTTC
CASSEGGTGYGYTF
>-|-|TRBJ1-1|TRBV7-2
TGTGCCAAGAGCTTAGGTAGTATCAAGGTCACTGAAGCTTTCTTT
CAKSLGSIKVTEAFF
>many|-|TRBJ1-2|TRBV7-9
TGTGCCAGCAGCTCCGCAGGGCCTGACTATGGCTACACCTTC
CASSSAGPDYGYTF
>-|-|TRBJ2-1|TRBV15
TGTGCCACCAGCAGAAGGGGACGCCCTGAGCAGTTCTTC
CATSRRGRPEQFF
>-|TRBD1|TRBJ1-2|TRBV6-5
TGTGCCAGCAGTGGGCCGGGACAGCCTCTGGGCTACACCTTC
CASSGPGQPLGYTF
>-|-|TRBJ1-2|TRBV29-1
TGCAGCGATCAGGAGAAGGCTAACTATGGCTACACCTTC
CSDQEKANYGYTF
>medium-sized|TRBD1|TRBJ1-2|TRBV27
TGTGCCAGCACCTCTTGGGGACAGAATTATGGCTACACCTTC
CASTSWGQNYGYTF
>few|TRBD1|TRBJ2-1|TRBV20-1
TGCAGTGCTAGCCCCCAGGGGGCCTACAATGAGCAGTTCTTC
CSASPQGAYNEQFF
>-|-|TRBJ1-3|TRBV20-1
TGCAGTGCTAGAAAGGGGCAGACTGGAAACACCATATATTTT
CSARKGQTGNTIYF
>few|-|TRBJ1-1|TRBV27
TGTGCCAGCAGTTTAATGGACGGATATGAAGAAGCTTTCTTT
CASSLMDGYEEAFF
>medium-sized|-|TRBJ2-4|TRBV20-1
TGCAGTGCTAGGTTTCTTACCCCAAACATTCAGTACTTC
CSARFLTPNIQYF
>many|-|TRBJ1-2|TRBV5-4
TGTGCCAGCAGCCCACTGGGACTGAACTATGGCTACACCTTC
CASSPLGLNYGYTF
>-|-|TRBJ1-5|TRBV7-2
TGTGCCAGCAGGGGGAAAGGGAAGCAGCCCCAGCATTTT
CASRGKGKQPQHF
>-|-|TRBJ1-1|TRBV7-9
TGTGCCAGCAGCTTAGCCGGGGGGAGGACTGAAGCTTTCTTT
CASSLAGGRTEAFF
>-|-|TRBJ2-5|TRBV18
TGTGCCAGCTCACCTCCCGAGCGAAAGACCCAGTACTTC
CASSPPERKTQYF
>many|-|TRBJ1-1|TRBV7-3
TGTGCCAGCAGCTTCCGACAGGACACTGAAGCTTTCTTT
CASSFRQDTEAFF
>-|-|TRBJ2-7|TRBV7-3
TGTGCCAGCAGCCCAGCCGGAGGGGTGAGCGAGCAGTACTTC
CASSPAGGVSEQYF
>-|-|TRBJ2-2|TRBV27
TGTGCCAGCAGTCCAAGGACAGCCTTTACCGGGGAGCTGTTTTTT
CASSPRTAFTGELFF